One sample yielded the 18 T cell receptor beta chains listed below, sequenced in a study of CD4 T cells in relation to SARS-CoV-2 and coronaviruses. CD4+ T cells from unexposed donors were obtained before the COVID-19 pandemic (2011-2018). Clones were read by immunoSEQ multiplex PCR, and TCRdb kept only the in-frame ones, dropping some. The sample has about 64,000 clones, 94% seen once; the top ten hold around 0.13%. Sequenced: naive CD4+ T cells from PBMCs. Documented subset: naive CD4+ T cells isolated by negative enrichment. The receptor source for this set is a human donor in good health.

The chain links TRBV2 to TRBJ2-3, with 13 bases matching TRBD2. The CDR3 consists of 12 residues. The V gene's germline CDR1 is SNHLY and CDR2 FYNNEI. Germline trimming cut 9 bases from V and 11 bases from J; bases unmatched to any gene: 5. The CDR3 loop is CASGTSGVWQYF. CDR3 bases: TGTGCCAGTGGGACTAGCGGGGTGTGGCAGTATTTT.

This rearrangement joins TRBV9 to TRBJ2-1; 11 nucleotides align to TRBD1. The CDR3 has 15 residues. With 6 bases clipped from V and 4 bases from J, the junction kept 6 bases outside the gene matches. The germline V gene has CDR1 SGDLS and CDR2 YYNGEE. The CDR3 DNA sequence: TGTGCCAGCAAGCCCGGGACAGGGGGGTACAATGAGCAGTTCTTC. It is translated as CASKPGTGGYNEQFF.

This chain uses TRBV19 with TRBJ2-5; 11 bases map to TRBD1. Trimming removed 6 bases from V and 4 bases from J; junction bases left unmatched: 7. CDR1 is LNHDA and CDR2 is SQIVND in the germline V gene (reference sequence). The CDR3 length is 15 residues. The CDR3 reads CASSSDRGRRETQYF. The CDR3 region has the DNA TGTGCCAGTAGCTCGGACAGGGGGCGCCGAGAGACCCAGTACTTC.

In nucleotides, the CDR3 is TGTGCCAGCAGTCGACCCGGGGGTGGCTACACAGATACGCAGTATTTT. Its translation is CASSRPGGGYTDTQYF. The chain is built from TRBV28 and TRBJ2-3, with a weak D call TRBD2 (6 bases). V dropped 5 bases and J dropped 2 bases, with 17 bases sitting between them. The germline gives CDR1 MDHEN, CDR2 SYDVKM. The CDR3 runs to 16 residues.

This clone was seen just once. This chain connects TRBV28 to TRBJ1-1, with TRBD1 identical over 7 bases. The CDR3 sequence is 13 residues long. The germline CDR1 and CDR2 sequences are MDHEN and SYDVKM. V was pared by 6 bases and J by 12 bases, with 13 bases of the junction left unmatched. CDR3 residues: CASSEIPTGITFF. CDR3 sequence (DNA): TGTGCCAGCAGCGAAATTCCGACAGGGATCACTTTCTTT.

CDR3 nucleotide sequence: TGTGCCAGCAGCTTGGACACTGGAAACACCATATATTTT. Translation: CASSLDTGNTIYF. The chain employs TRBV7-9 and TRBJ1-3; D is possibly TRBD1 (5 bases). This CDR3 is 13 amino acids long. Trimming took 3 bases from V and 2 from J, leaving 5 bases between them. Germline CDR1 SEHNR, CDR2 FQNEAQ (reference sequence).

In its sample, this clone was seen a few times. The chain has TRBV10-3 and TRBJ1-5, with 8 bases matching TRBD1. With V trimmed by 2 bases and J by 6 bases, 3 bases remained unmatched. The CDR3 sequence is 14 residues long. Germline loops: CDR1 ENHRY, CDR2 SYGVKD. CDR3 sequence (DNA): TGTGCCATCAGTGAGGGAACAGGGGGTCAGCCCCAGCATTTT. It translates to CAISEGTGGQPQHF.

This clone was seen only a few times. The V gene is TRBV2, the J gene TRBJ2-2; D could derive from TRBD1 or TRBD2 (5 bases each). V lost 6 bases and J 0 bases, leaving 11 bases between the germline ends. CDR1 SNHLY and CDR2 FYNNEI come from the germline V gene. CDR3 length: 15 amino acids. As DNA, the CDR3 is TGTGCCAGCAGGGGGGAGACAACGAACACCGGGGAGCTGTTTTTT. It encodes CASRGETTNTGELFF.

The V gene is TRBV7-6, the J gene TRBJ1-4; D not certain. V gave up 9 bases and J gave up 5 bases, with 19 bases separating them. The CDR3 extends over 15 amino acids. CDR1 and CDR2 from the germline V gene are SGHVS and FNYEAQ. The CDR3 loop is CASSPLGRQNEKLFF. CDR3 nucleotides: TGTGCCAGTAGTCCATTGGGCAGACAAAATGAAAAACTGTTTTTT.

The rearrangement uses TRBV7-9 and TRBJ1-1, with D perhaps TRBD1 (6 bases). The V and J ends lost 4 bases and 3 bases respectively, with 9 bases between them. The germline V gene encodes CDR1 SEHNR and CDR2 FQNEAQ (reference sequence). The CDR3 sequence is 13 residues long. The CDR3 sequence is CASSYRDDTEAFF. DNA of the CDR3: TGTGCCAGCAGCTACAGGGATGACACTGAAGCTTTCTTT. Supplemented by reference TRBV7-9 and TRBJ1-1, the full variable domain reads DTGVSQNPRHKITKRGQNVTFRCDPISEHNRLYWYRQTLGQGPEFLTYFQNEAQLEKSRLLSDRFSAERPKGSFSTLEIQRTEQGDSAMYLCASSYRDDTEAFFGQGTRLTVV.

This chain uses TRBV5-1 with TRBJ2-1; D perhaps matches TRBD2 (6 bases). Looked up from germline, CDR1 is SGHRS and CDR2 is YFSETQ. CDR3 length equals 11 residues. V lost 4 bases to trimming and J lost 7 bases, with 6 bases between them. This chain's CDR3 is CASSRENEQFF. Here the CDR3 DNA reads TGCGCCAGCAGCCGGGAGAATGAGCAGTTCTTC.

The J gene is TRBJ2-2, the V gene TRBV18; a possible D gene is TRBD2 (6 bases). This CDR3 has 16 residues. From germline, CDR1 is KGHSH and CDR2 LQKENI. The germline V and J ends were trimmed by 2 bases and 5 bases, with 15 bases remaining between them. Written as DNA, the CDR3 is TGTGCCAGCTCACCATTAGCGACTAGTCGGACCGGGGAGCTGTTTTTT. Protein sequence: CASSPLATSRTGELFF. Drawing the rest from reference TRBV18 and TRBJ2-2, the complete variable domain is NAGVMQNPRHLVRRRGQEARLRCSPMKGHSHVYWYRQLPEEGLKFMVYLQKENIIDESGMPKERFSAEFPKEGPSILRIQQVVRGDSAAYFCASSPLATSRTGELFFGEGSRLTVL.

The chain joins TRBV7-3 to TRBJ2-1; 11 bases are shared with TRBD2. This CDR3 comprises 15 residues. Germline CDR1 SGHTA, CDR2 FQGTGA. V was clipped by 5 bases and J by 8 bases; unmatched bases: 8. In DNA, the CDR3 is TGTGCCAGCAGCCTTACTAGCGGGAGTTTTTATGAGCAGTTCTTC. Residues: CASSLTSGSFYEQFF.

V is TRBV9 and J is TRBJ1-5, with a weak D call TRBD1 (5 bases). CDR1 and CDR2 from the germline V gene are SGDLS and YYNGEE. There are 15 residues in the CDR3. V lost 0 bases and J lost 0, with 7 bases in between. The DNA for the CDR3 is TGTGCCAGCAGCGTAGGGGGGTCTAGCAATCAGCCCCAGCATTTT. Protein product: CASSVGGSSNQPQHF.

The rearrangement joins TRBV5-6 to TRBJ2-7; tentatively, D is TRBD2 (6 bases). Per germline, CDR1 SGHDT and CDR2 YYEEEE. The CDR3 spans 16 residues. The germline V and J ends were trimmed by 2 bases and 2 bases, with 17 bases remaining between them. The chain's CDR3 is CASSLSPQAGTYEQYF. CDR3 nucleotides: TGTGCCAGCAGCTTAAGTCCCCAAGCGGGTACCTACGAGCAGTACTTC.

V usage is TRBV20-1 and J usage is TRBJ2-1, with D perhaps TRBD2 (5 bases). Germline V gives CDR1 DFQATT, CDR2 SNEGSKA (reference sequence). Trimming shortened V by 8 bases and J by 12 bases, and 14 bases separated the two germline ends. This CDR3 has 10 residues. The CDR3 region has the DNA TGCAGTCCCATGGGGAGTGGGCAGTTCTTC. Its translation: CSPMGSGQFF.

J is TRBJ2-4 and V is TRBV6-5, with D possibly matching TRBD1 (5 bases). Per the germline V gene, CDR1 is MNHEY and CDR2 is SVGAGI. The CDR3 covers 13 residues. The ends were cut back, 5 bases at V and 4 bases at J, with 9 bases in the middle. CDR3: CASSNDRKNIQYF. CDR3 bases: TGTGCCAGCAGTAACGACAGAAAAAACATTCAGTACTTC.

This clone was seen only once. This chain connects TRBV11-2 to TRBJ1-6; possible D gene TRBD1, 5 bases. With 2 bases removed from V and 5 bases from J, the gap between germline ends came to 16 bases. CDR1 and CDR2 (germline): SGHAT, FQNNGV. The CDR3 loop spans 17 amino acids. CDR3 region: CASSLRISGQDNSPLHF. In DNA, the CDR3 is TGTGCCAGCAGCTTACGGATCTCAGGGCAAGATAATTCACCCCTCCACTTT.